The T cell receptor beta chain described here comes from a study of shared clonotypes between healthy human individuals. Those who donated, Caucasian adults without exception, all lived in Nashville, Tennessee. Partitioning of CD4+ cells yielded a CD45RA+ naive subset and a CD45RA-negative memory subset. Original processing methods: For the immunoSEQ data, sequences were junction-only without quality scores, so filtering differed. Some clones are missing from TCRdb's copy, which holds only in-frame ones; the method was immunoSEQ multiplex PCR. D and trimming were read from the DNA, whereas the V and J calls and clone size are those reported in that table. The data show about 1.1 million clones, approximately 80% seen once. The CDR3 sequence is 15 residues long. V was pared by 1 base and J by 0 bases, with 9 bases between. The germline V gene encodes CDR1 SGHDN and CDR2 FVKESK.

This TCR came from a man between 18 and 35 years old in good health. Some clones in this sample may be carry-over from other donors' samples. This rearrangement joins TRBV14 to TRBJ1-2, with a possible D match to TRBD1 (6 bases). Input material: memory CD4+ T cells from PBMCs. Sample subset: CD45RA-negative fraction. In DNA, the CDR3 is TGTGCCAGCAGCCAAGTGACAGGCGCTAACTATGGCTACACCTTC. Translating it yields CASSQVTGANYGYTF.